This T cell receptor beta chain was found in a study of blood T cell repertoires in COVID-19. On the study more broadly: Sample material is recorded as cDNA or gDNA derived from T cells, B-cell-depleted T cells, or PBMCs.

As originally analysed: Amplification of reference gene primers provided the estimated nucleated cell counts. The method was immunoSEQ multiplex PCR; TCRdb's version includes in-frame clones alone and lacks a portion of them. V and J calls and clone size are those listed in that table; D and trimming were worked out from the DNA. The sample contains about 97,000 clones, about nine tenths of which appear only once. Germline V lookup: CDR1 PRHDT, CDR2 FYEKMQ (reference sequence). V lost 4 bases and J 0 bases, leaving 28 bases between the germline ends. The CDR3 length is 20 residues. During active infection, Seattle patients enrolled and were then monitored through disease.

The genes are TRBV13 and TRBJ2-7; tentative D call: TRBD1 (6 bases). The TCR was taken from a woman aged 50 to 60 with COVID-19, enrolled during active disease. Material: peripheral blood. The CDR3 loop reads CASSSQPILSGTKSSYEQYF. DNA of the CDR3: TGTGCCAGCAGCTCCCAGCCCATACTTTCGGGGACAAAGAGCTCCTACGAGCAGTACTTC.